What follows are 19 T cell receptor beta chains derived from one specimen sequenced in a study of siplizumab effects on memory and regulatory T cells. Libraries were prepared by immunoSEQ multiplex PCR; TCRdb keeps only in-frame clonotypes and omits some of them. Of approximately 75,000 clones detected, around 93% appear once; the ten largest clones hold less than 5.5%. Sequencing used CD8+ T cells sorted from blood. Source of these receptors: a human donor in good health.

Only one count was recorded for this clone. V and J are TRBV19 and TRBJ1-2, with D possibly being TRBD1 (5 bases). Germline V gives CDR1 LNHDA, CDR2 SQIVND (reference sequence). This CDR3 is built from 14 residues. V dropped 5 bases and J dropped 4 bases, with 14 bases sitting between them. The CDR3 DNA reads TGTGCCAGTAGTTCCTTAGACAGCGCCTATGGCTACACCTTC. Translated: CASSSLDSAYGYTF.

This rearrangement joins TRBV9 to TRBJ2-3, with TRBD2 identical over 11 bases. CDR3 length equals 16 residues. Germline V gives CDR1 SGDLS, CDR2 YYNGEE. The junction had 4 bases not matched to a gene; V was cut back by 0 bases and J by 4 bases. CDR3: CASSVENSGGADTQYF. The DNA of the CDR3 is TGTGCCAGCAGCGTAGAAAATAGCGGGGGGGCAGATACGCAGTATTTT.

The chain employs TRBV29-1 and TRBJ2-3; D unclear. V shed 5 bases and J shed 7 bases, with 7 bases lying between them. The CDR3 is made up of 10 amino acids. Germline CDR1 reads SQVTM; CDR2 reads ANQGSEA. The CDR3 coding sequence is TGCAGCGTTCTACAGAATACGCAGTATTTT. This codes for CSVLQNTQYF.

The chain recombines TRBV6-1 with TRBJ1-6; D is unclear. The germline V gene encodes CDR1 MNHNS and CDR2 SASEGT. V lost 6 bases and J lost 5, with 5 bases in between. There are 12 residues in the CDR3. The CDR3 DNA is TGTGCCAGCAGGGGGAATAATTCACCCCTCCACTTT. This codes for CASRGNNSPLHF.

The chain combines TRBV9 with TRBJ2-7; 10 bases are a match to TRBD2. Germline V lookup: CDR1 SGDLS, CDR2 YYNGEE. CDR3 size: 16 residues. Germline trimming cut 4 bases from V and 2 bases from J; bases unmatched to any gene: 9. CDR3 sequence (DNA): TGTGCCAGCAGCTACGGACTAGCGGAAAACCCCTACGAGCAGTACTTC. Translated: CASSYGLAENPYEQYF.

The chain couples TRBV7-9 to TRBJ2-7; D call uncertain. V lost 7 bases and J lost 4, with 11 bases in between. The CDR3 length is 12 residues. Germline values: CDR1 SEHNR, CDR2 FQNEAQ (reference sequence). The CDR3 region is CASTGMAYEQYF. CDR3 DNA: TGTGCCAGCACCGGTATGGCGTACGAGCAGTACTTC.

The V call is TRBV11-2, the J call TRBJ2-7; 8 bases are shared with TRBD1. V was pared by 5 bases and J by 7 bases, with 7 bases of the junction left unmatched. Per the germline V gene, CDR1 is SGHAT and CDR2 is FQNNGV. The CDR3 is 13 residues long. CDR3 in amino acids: CASSLGQGFEQYF. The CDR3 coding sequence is TGTGCCAGCAGCCTTGGACAGGGATTTGAGCAGTACTTC.

CDR3 region: CATSIPLAETQYF. DNA of the CDR3: TGTGCCACCAGCATCCCCTTGGCAGAGACCCAGTACTTC. V is TRBV15 and J is TRBJ2-5; D is undetermined. This CDR3 has 13 amino acids. CDR1 and CDR2 (germline): LNHNV, YYDKDF (reference sequence). Trimming removed 4 bases at V and 4 bases at J, with 10 bases between. The full variable domain, with the rest looked up from reference TRBV15 and TRBJ2-5, is DAMVIQNPRYQVTQFGKPVTLSCSQTLNHNVMYWYQQKSSQAPKLLFHYYDKDFNNEADTPDNFQSRRPNTSFCFLDIRSPGLGDTAMYLCATSIPLAETQYFGPGTRLLVL.

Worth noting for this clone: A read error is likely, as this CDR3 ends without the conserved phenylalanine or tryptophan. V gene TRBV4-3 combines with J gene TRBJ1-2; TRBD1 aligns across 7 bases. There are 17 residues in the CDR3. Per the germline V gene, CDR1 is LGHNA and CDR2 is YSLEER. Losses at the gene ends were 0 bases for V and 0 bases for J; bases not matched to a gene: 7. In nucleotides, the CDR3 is TGCGCCAGCAGCCAAGATCGGCCTCAGGGGGCTAACTATGGCTACACCCTC. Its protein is CASSQDRPQGANYGYTL.

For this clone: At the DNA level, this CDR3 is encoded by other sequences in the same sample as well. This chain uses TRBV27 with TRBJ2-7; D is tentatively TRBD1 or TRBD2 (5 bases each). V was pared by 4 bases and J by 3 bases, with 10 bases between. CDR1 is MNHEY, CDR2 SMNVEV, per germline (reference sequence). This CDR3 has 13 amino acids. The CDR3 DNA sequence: TGTGCCAGCAGTTACGCAGGGAGCTACGAGCAGTACTTC. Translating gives CASSYAGSYEQYF.

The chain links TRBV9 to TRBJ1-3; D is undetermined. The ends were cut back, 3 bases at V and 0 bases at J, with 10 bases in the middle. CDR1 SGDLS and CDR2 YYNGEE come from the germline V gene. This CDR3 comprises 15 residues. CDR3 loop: CASSASEASGNTIYF. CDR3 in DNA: TGTGCCAGCAGCGCCTCAGAAGCCTCTGGAAACACCATATATTTT.

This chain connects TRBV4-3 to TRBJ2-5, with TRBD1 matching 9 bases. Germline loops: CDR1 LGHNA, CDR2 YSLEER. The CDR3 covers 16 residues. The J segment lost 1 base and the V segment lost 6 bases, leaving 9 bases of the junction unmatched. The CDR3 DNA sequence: TGCGCCAGCAGACACATGGACAGGGGATTCCAAGAGACCCAGTACTTC. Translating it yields CASRHMDRGFQETQYF.

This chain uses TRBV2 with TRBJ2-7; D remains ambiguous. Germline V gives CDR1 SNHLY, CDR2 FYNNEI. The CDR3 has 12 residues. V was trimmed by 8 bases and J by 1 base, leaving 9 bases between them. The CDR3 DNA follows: TGTGCCAGCTTGGTAATATCCTACGAGCAGTACTTC. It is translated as CASLVISYEQYF.

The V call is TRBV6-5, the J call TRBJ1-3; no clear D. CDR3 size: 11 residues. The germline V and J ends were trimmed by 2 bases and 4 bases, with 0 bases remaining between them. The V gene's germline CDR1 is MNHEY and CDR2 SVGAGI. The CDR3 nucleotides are TGTGCCAGCAGTTACGGAAACACCATATATTTT. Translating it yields CASSYGNTIYF.

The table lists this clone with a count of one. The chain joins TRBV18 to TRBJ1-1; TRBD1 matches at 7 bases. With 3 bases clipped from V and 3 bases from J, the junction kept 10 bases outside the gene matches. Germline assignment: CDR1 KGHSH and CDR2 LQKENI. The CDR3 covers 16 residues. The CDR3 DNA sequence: TGTGCCAGCTCACCGTGGCAGGGGGTCGGGGACACTGAAGCTTTCTTT. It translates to CASSPWQGVGDTEAFF. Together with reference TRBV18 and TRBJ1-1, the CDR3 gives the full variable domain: NAGVMQNPRHLVRRRGQEARLRCSPMKGHSHVYWYRQLPEEGLKFMVYLQKENIIDESGMPKERFSAEFPKEGPSILRIQQVVRGDSAAYFCASSPWQGVGDTEAFFGQGTRLTVV.

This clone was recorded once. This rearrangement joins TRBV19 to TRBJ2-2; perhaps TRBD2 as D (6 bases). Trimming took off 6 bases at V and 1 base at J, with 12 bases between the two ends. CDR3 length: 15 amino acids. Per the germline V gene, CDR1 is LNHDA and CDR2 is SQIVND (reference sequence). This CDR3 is CASSPLGGNTGELFF. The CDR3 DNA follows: TGTGCCAGTAGCCCCCTGGGGGGGAACACCGGGGAGCTGTTTTTT.

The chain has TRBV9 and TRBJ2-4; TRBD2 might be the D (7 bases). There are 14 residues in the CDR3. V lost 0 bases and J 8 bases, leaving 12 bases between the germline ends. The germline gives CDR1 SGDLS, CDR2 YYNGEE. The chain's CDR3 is CASSVAGAGDIQYF. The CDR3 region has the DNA TGTGCCAGCAGCGTAGCGGGGGCGGGGGACATTCAGTACTTC.

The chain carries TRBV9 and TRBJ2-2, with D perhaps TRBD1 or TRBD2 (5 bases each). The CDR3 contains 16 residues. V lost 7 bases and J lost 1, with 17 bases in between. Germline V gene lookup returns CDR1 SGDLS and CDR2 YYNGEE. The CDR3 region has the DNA TGTGCCAGCTCCGTGAGGGGTTCATTGAACACCGGGGAGCTGTTTTTT. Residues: CASSVRGSLNTGELFF.

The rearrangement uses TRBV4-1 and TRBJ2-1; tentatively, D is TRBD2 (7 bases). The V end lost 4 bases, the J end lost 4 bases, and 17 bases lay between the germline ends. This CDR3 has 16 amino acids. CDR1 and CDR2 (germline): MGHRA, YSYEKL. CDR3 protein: CASSLIGRGAYNEQFF. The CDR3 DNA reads TGCGCCAGCAGCCTCATCGGACGGGGGGCGTACAATGAGCAGTTCTTC.